This T cell receptor (beta chain) was documented in a study of vaccination and CD4 T cells after COVID-19. In this sample, this clonotype turned up a few times. Its specificity is unknown. An Oncomine TCR Beta short-read assay was used to sequence the DNA from cultured CD4+ T cells. From CD4+ T cells that had been cultured, genomic DNA was extracted. TCRdb ran MiXCR on the PCR reads and lists one entry per CDR3 protein. Of 20,000 to 25,000 distinct CDR3 sequences listed, about 51% are singletons. CDR1 LGHDT and CDR2 YNNKEL come from the germline V gene (reference sequence). Between the trimmed V and J ends, which lost 4 bases and 1 base, there was a span of 4 bases. CDR3 size: 13 residues. Regarding treatment: approximately nine-day PBMC culture with coronavirus spike peptide pools or control peptides (ViraFEST assay). Before TCRs were sequenced, ViraFEST expanded antigen-specific T cells with peptide pools. IL-2 (about 10 IU/ml) and peptide pools (around 9.6 ug/ml) were added to cultures of approximately 2.2 million PBMCs per well. Culture proceeded for around ten days, and CD4+ T cells were then isolated by negative selection.

The clonotype was recovered from a human donor who had recovered from COVID-19. Sequencing was done on a sample of CD4+ T cells from blood, cultured in vitro. V gene TRBV3-1 combines with J gene TRBJ2-2, with D unclear. The CDR3 protein is CASSPLNTGELFF. DNA for the CDR3: TGTGCCAGCAGCCCCCTGAACACCGGGGAGCTGTTTTTT.